Only a few counts were recorded for the clone carrying this TCR beta chain. The PCR was carried out with 60 Vbeta primers and 13 Jbeta primers. The table came from immunoSEQ multiplex PCR; TCRdb's copy has only in-frame clones and leaves some out. The table records about 110,000 clones, around 15% of them present only once. This specimen belongs to a study of cytomegalovirus exposure and HLA in healthy donors. Study overall: From about 180 million T cells, an earlier analysis saw roughly 120 million unique TCR beta sequences.

Looked up from germline, CDR1 is SEHNR and CDR2 is FQNEAQ (reference sequence). The CDR3 extends over 13 amino acids. V lost 4 bases to trimming and J lost 1 base, with 7 bases between them. Sequenced input: PBMCs. The chain joins TRBV7-9 to TRBJ1-1, with D maybe TRBD1 (6 bases). The TCR originated in a female donor in good health and CMV-seronegative. Here the CDR3 DNA reads TGTGCCAGCAGCTGGACAGAGAACACTGAAGCTTTCTTT. Residues: CASSWTENTEAFF.